These 22 T cell receptor beta chains came from one sample sequenced in a study of blood T cell repertoires in COVID-19. Only in-frame clones appear in the TCRdb table, and some are missing; sequencing was by immunoSEQ multiplex PCR. Here the sample spans around 260,000 clones, approximately 83% being singletons. The sequenced sample consisted of PBMCs or T cells enriched from blood (not recorded which). The source is a woman in her 30s who had recovered from COVID-19.

The gene calls are TRBV5-1 and TRBJ1-2, with a tentative D call TRBD1 (5 bases). The CDR3 runs to 15 residues. Trimming took off 3 bases at V and 8 bases at J, with 20 bases between the two ends. From germline, CDR1 is SGHRS and CDR2 YFSETQ. The CDR3: CASSSSGGEGRGYTF. The CDR3 DNA is TGCGCCAGCAGCTCGTCGGGAGGGGAGGGTCGCGGCTACACCTTC.

This clone was found once. V gene TRBV12-3 or TRBV12-4 combines with J gene TRBJ2-2, with 9 bases matching TRBD2. The trim removed 10 bases at V and 6 bases at J, leaving 6 bases unmatched. This CDR3 comprises 13 residues. CDR3 in amino acids: CANAGGHAGELFF. CDR3 bases: TGTGCCAACGCGGGAGGGCATGCCGGGGAGCTGTTTTTT.

This clone was found once. The gene calls are TRBV5-1 and TRBJ2-5, with D possibly being TRBD1 (6 bases). Germline V gene data show CDR1 as SGHRS and CDR2 as YFSETQ. The V end lost 1 base, the J end lost 1 base, and 11 bases lay between the germline ends. CDR3 length equals 15 residues. As DNA, the CDR3 is TGCGCCAGCAGCTTGACAGGGTACTCCCAAGAGACCCAGTACTTC. It specifies CASSLTGYSQETQYF.

This chain connects TRBV12-3 or TRBV12-4 to TRBJ1-1; 7 bases map to TRBD1. V gave up 8 bases and J gave up 9 bases; unmatched junction bases: 6. This CDR3 region has 11 residues. CDR3 in amino acids: CASGRDRQAFF. CDR3 DNA sequence: TGTGCCAGCGGCCGGGACAGACAAGCTTTCTTT.

This sequence joins TRBV29-1 and TRBJ2-3, with D unresolved. The CDR3 contains 13 residues. V lost 4 bases and J 0 bases, leaving 8 bases between the germline ends. Per the germline V gene, CDR1 is SQVTM and CDR2 is ANQGSEA. The chain's CDR3 is CSVALQSTDTQYF. The CDR3 nucleotides read TGCAGCGTTGCATTACAGAGCACAGATACGCAGTATTTT.

The chain couples TRBV2 to TRBJ1-4; maybe TRBD1 (5 bases). The CDR3 loop spans 16 amino acids. V lost 1 base and J 3 bases, leaving 12 bases between the germline ends. Germline CDR1 reads SNHLY; CDR2 reads FYNNEI. The CDR3 is CASSEGGRAANEKLFF. The CDR3 DNA reads as TGTGCCAGCAGTGAAGGTGGCAGGGCAGCTAATGAAAAACTGTTTTTT.

The V gene is TRBV19, the J gene TRBJ1-1; TRBD1 agrees at 8 bases. V was pared by 7 bases and J by 10 bases, with 11 bases of the junction left unmatched. The CDR3 covers 13 residues. The germline CDR1 and CDR2 sequences are LNHDA and SQIVND (reference sequence). This CDR3 reads CASTADRVGGAFF. CDR3 nucleotide sequence: TGTGCCAGTACCGCGGACAGGGTAGGGGGAGCTTTCTTT.

The chain recombines TRBV6-5 with TRBJ2-1; 11 nucleotides align to TRBD2. V lost 8 bases and J lost 2; bases outside the gene matches: 5. This CDR3 contains 15 residues. The V gene's germline CDR1 is MNHEY and CDR2 SVGAGI. CDR3 bases: TGTGCCAGCCGTCCGGGACTAGCGGCCTACAATGAGCAGTTCTTC. Its translation is CASRPGLAAYNEQFF.

The table lists this clone with a few counts. This chain joins TRBV3-1 (or the pseudogene TRBV3-2) and TRBJ1-1; 10 nucleotides agree with TRBD1. J lost 0 bases, V lost 7 bases, and 11 bases had no gene match. CDR3 length equals 17 residues. From germline, CDR1 is LGHDT and CDR2 YNNKEL (reference sequence). The CDR3 loop reads CASKPREGQGMNTEAFF. The CDR3 region has the DNA TGTGCCAGCAAACCAAGAGAGGGACAGGGGATGAACACTGAAGCTTTCTTT.

The V and J genes are TRBV3-1 (or the pseudogene TRBV3-2) and TRBJ1-1; no clear D gene. V lost 3 bases and J lost 0, with 11 bases in between. Per the germline V gene, CDR1 is LGHDT and CDR2 is YNNKEL (reference sequence). This CDR3 contains 15 residues. The CDR3 DNA reads as TGTGCCAGCAGCCACATTCGTGAGATGAACACTGAAGCTTTCTTT. Amino acids: CASSHIREMNTEAFF.

The J gene is TRBJ2-1, the V gene TRBV10-2, with D possibly TRBD2 on 5 matching bases. V was trimmed by 5 bases and J by 2 bases, leaving 10 bases between them. This CDR3 is built from 14 residues. Germline loops: CDR1 WSHSY, CDR2 SAAADI. CDR3 sequence: CASSPSWAYNEQFF. Here the CDR3 DNA reads TGCGCCAGCAGTCCTAGCTGGGCCTACAATGAGCAGTTCTTC.

The chain joins TRBV11-2 to TRBJ2-7, with TRBD1 identical over 9 bases. This CDR3 region has 16 residues. From germline, CDR1 is SGHAT and CDR2 FQNNGV. Unmatched junction bases numbered 7, after V lost 4 bases and J lost 0 bases. As DNA, the CDR3 is TGTGCCAGCAGCTCGCTCCTGGACAGGGGCTCCTACGAGCAGTACTTC. This gives the protein CASSSLLDRGSYEQYF.

This clone came up a few times. The rearrangement links TRBV14 to TRBJ1-1; 11 nucleotides align to TRBD1. The germline V gene encodes CDR1 SGHDN and CDR2 FVKESK. The CDR3 totals 18 residues. V lost 4 bases to trimming and J lost 4 bases; unmatched junction nucleotides: 14. The CDR3 DNA follows: TGTGCCAGCAGCCCTGGACCGGGACAGGGGGGCTTTGGCACTGAAGCTTTCTTT. As protein: CASSPGPGQGGFGTEAFF.

V gene TRBV9 combines with J gene TRBJ2-3; a possible D gene is TRBD2 (5 bases). The CDR3 consists of 13 residues. The V end was cut by 4 bases, the J end by 6 bases, with 12 bases between. CDR1 is SGDLS and CDR2 is YYNGEE in the germline V gene. The CDR3 nucleotides read TGTGCCAGCAGCCCATTGAGGGTGGATACGCAGTATTTT. Protein sequence: CASSPLRVDTQYF.

The genes are TRBV25-1 and TRBJ1-4, with 7 bases that match TRBD1. J was trimmed by 8 bases and V by 5 bases; bases with no gene match: 11. The V gene's germline CDR1 is MGHDK and CDR2 SYGVNS. This CDR3 has 15 amino acids. CDR3 bases: TGTGCCAGCAGTTACCGGACAGGAGTAGAGGAAAAACTGTTTTTT. Protein product: CASSYRTGVEEKLFF. The full variable domain, completed using reference TRBV25-1 and TRBJ1-4, is EADIYQTPRYLVIGTGKKITLECSQTMGHDKMYWYQQDPGMELHLIHYSYGVNSTEKGDLSSESTVSRIRTEHFPLTLESARPSHTSQYLCASSYRTGVEEKLFFGSGTQLSVL.

The CDR3 DNA follows: TGTGCCTGGAGTGTATTCCGGACTAGCGGGGCCACCGGGGAGCTGTTTTTT. Encoded protein: CAWSVFRTSGATGELFF. V gene TRBV30 combines with J gene TRBJ2-2, with TRBD2 matching over 12 bases. The CDR3 is made up of 17 amino acids. With 0 bases clipped from V and 4 bases from J, the junction kept 6 bases outside the gene matches. CDR1 and CDR2 (germline): GTSNPN, SVGIG (reference sequence).

About this clone itself: Germline is not matched at one junction end, which may reflect a read error. The CDR3 DNA is TGTGCCAGCCGTGAAGGTTGGGGCGCTAATGAAAAACTGTTTTTT. It yields the protein CASREGWGANEKLFF. The chain links TRBV2 to TRBJ1-4; TRBD1 is a possible D gene (5 bases). Germline lookup yields CDR1 SNHLY and CDR2 FYNNEI. The CDR3 has 15 residues.

The genes are TRBV19 and TRBJ1-5; TRBD1 matches 7 bases. The CDR3 spans 15 residues. From germline, CDR1 is LNHDA and CDR2 SQIVND (reference sequence). V shed 5 bases and J 4 bases; nucleotides not matched to a gene: 8. The CDR3, as DNA: TGTGCCAGTAGTTTAAGACAGGGTCCGAATCAGCCCCAGCATTTT. Its translation is CASSLRQGPNQPQHF.

Comment on this clone: Because the CDR3 is missing its conserved closing phenylalanine or tryptophan, this is likely a read error. The chain links TRBV18 to TRBJ2-7; TRBD1 agrees at 10 bases. The CDR3 runs 14 residues. CDR1 and CDR2 (germline): KGHSH, LQKENI. The J segment lost 6 bases and the V segment lost 2 bases, leaving 4 bases of the junction unmatched. The CDR3 loop is CASSPGTGAVEQYL. The CDR3 coding sequence is TGTGCCAGCTCACCAGGGACAGGGGCGGTCGAGCAGTACCTC.

V and J are TRBV6-6 and TRBJ2-2; possibly TRBD1 for D (6 bases). Germline CDR1 MNHNY, CDR2 SVGAGI (reference sequence). V was trimmed by 8 bases and J by 4 bases, leaving 14 bases between them. This CDR3 comprises 14 residues. The CDR3 coding sequence is TGTGCCAGCCTACTGGGGGCCAGCACCGGGGAGCTGTTTTTT. Translating it yields CASLLGASTGELFF.

This chain links TRBV12-3 or TRBV12-4 with TRBJ1-3; the D gene is possibly TRBD1 (6 bases). This CDR3 is 13 amino acids long. V lost 6 bases to trimming and J lost 5 bases, with 11 bases between them. CDR3 DNA sequence: TGTGCCAGCAGCCCGGGGGGCAGAAACACCATATATTTT. Translating gives CASSPGGRNTIYF.

The chain combines TRBV27 with TRBJ1-2; a weak D match, TRBD1 (5 bases). The CDR3 loop spans 15 amino acids. The germline V and J ends were trimmed by 0 bases and 4 bases, with 12 bases remaining between them. The germline CDR1 and CDR2 sequences are MNHEY and SMNVEV (reference sequence). The CDR3 spells CASSLSPQGSYGYTF. CDR3 DNA sequence: TGTGCCAGCAGTTTATCCCCCCAGGGTAGCTATGGCTACACCTTC.